These T cell receptor beta chains were read from a single sample in a study of OX40 agonist ivuxolimab in advanced cancers. Profiled with immunoSEQ multiplex PCR; TCRdb holds only in-frame clones, not every one. The sample contains more than 15,000 clones, approximately 69% of which appear only once. The sequences come from CD4+ or CD8+ T cells sorted from blood, collected in a trial of the OX40 agonist ivuxolimab. These receptors were collected from an adult with an advanced solid tumor such as melanoma, head and neck, liver or kidney cancer. CDR3s include the opening cysteine and the closing phenylalanine or tryptophan. Each record gives: V gene, CDR3 length, J gene, D gene, clone size, CDR3 DNA, CDR3 protein. D genes are given only for firm matches. The listing skips clone size in some rows; elsewhere it reads once, few, many or a size class.

TRBV12-5	16	TRBJ1-5	TRBD1	-	TGTGCTAGTGGAGGGGGTGGGACAGAGGCAAATCAGCCCCAGCATTTT	CASGGGGTEANQPQHF
TRBV30	12	TRBJ2-7	-	-	TGTGCCTGGAGTTCGAGCTCCTACGAGCAGTACTTC	CAWSSSSYEQYF
TRBV4-1	15	TRBJ2-7	TRBD2	-	TGCGCCAGCAGCCAATGGACTAGCGGCTCCTACGAGCAGTACTTC	CASSQWTSGSYEQYF
TRBV10-2	15	TRBJ1-2	TRBD1	-	TGCGCCAGCAGTGGTTATCCAACAGGGGACTATGGCTACACCTTC	CASSGYPTGDYGYTF
TRBV7-2	13	TRBJ2-7	-	-	TGTGCCAGCAGCACGGGACTCCTGGACGAGCAGTACTTC	CASSTGLLDEQYF
TRBV4-1	16	TRBJ1-2	TRBD1	few	TGCGCCAGCAGCCATTCCGGGACAGGGTCTGTCTATGGCTACACCTTC	CASSHSGTGSVYGYTF
TRBV4-3	17	TRBJ1-2	-	medium-sized	TGCGCCAGCAGCCAAGATCACAGAGATTCAAATAACTATGGCTACACCTTC	CASSQDHRDSNNYGYTF
TRBV6-1	16	TRBJ2-1	TRBD1	-	TGTGCCAGCAGTGTCTGGGGACAGGGGGACGGGAATGAGCAGTTCTTC	CASSVWGQGDGNEQFF
TRBV7-2	15	TRBJ2-7	-	-	TGTGCCAGCAGCTTATGGGCGGTTAGCTCCTACGAGCAGTACTTC	CASSLWAVSSYEQYF
TRBV9	13	TRBJ2-1	-	-	TGTGCCAGCAGCGTAGGGTCTCTAGGTGAGCAGTTCTTC	CASSVGSLGEQFF
TRBV7-6	18	TRBJ2-4	-	-	TGTGCCAGCAGCTTCCTTCGGGAGTTACTTTTGGCCAAAAACATTCAGTACTTC	CASSFLRELLLAKNIQYF
TRBV4-3	14	TRBJ1-2	-	-	TGCGCCAGCAGCCCAGCGGAAGCAAACTATGGCTACACCTTC	CASSPAEANYGYTF
TRBV9	16	TRBJ2-3	-	-	TGTGCCAGCAGCCCCCCCCGGGACCCCGCCACAGATACGCAGTATTTT	CASSPPRDPATDTQYF
TRBV5-1	16	TRBJ2-3	-	-	TGCGCCAGCAGCACCCCGGGCGCCCTCGAAGCAGATACGCAGTATTTT	CASSTPGALEADTQYF
TRBV28	14	TRBJ2-1	TRBD2	few	TGTGCCAGCAGTTTGGGGACTAGCGGGGGGGAGCAGTTCTTC	CASSLGTSGGEQFF
TRBV28	15	TRBJ1-5	-	few	TGTGCCAGCAGTCCCGAGTTGGGGATCAATCAGCCCCAGCATTTT	CASSPELGINQPQHF
TRBV6-1	14	TRBJ2-7	TRBD1	-	TGTGCCAGCAGTCCTTGGACAGGGCCGTACGAGCAGTACTTC	CASSPWTGPYEQYF
TRBV6-1	13	TRBJ2-7	-	-	TGTGCCAGCAGTGGGGACGCCCACTACGAGCAGTACTTC	CASSGDAHYEQYF
TRBV7-9	15	TRBJ2-7	-	-	TGTGCCAGCAGCTTAAGTATCTGGGACGCCTACGAGCAGTACTTC	CASSLSIWDAYEQYF
TRBV4-3	13	TRBJ1-2	-	-	TGCGCCAGCAGCCAAGCGCTACGCTATGGCTACACCTTC	CASSQALRYGYTF
TRBV4-1	14	TRBJ2-5	-	-	TGCGCCAGCAGCCCTGGACAGTACCAAGAGACCCAGTACTTC	CASSPGQYQETQYF
TRBV9	15	TRBJ1-5	-	few	TGTGCCAGCAGCGCATCGACAGGCAACAATCAGCCCCAGCATTTT	CASSASTGNNQPQHF
TRBV9	14	TRBJ1-1	TRBD1	-	TGTGCCAGCAGCGCGGGACAGGGGCGCACTGAAGCTTTCTTT	CASSAGQGRTEAFF
TRBV28	17	TRBJ2-2	-	-	TGTGCCAGCAGTGACTCCGCCACAGGGACGGGCACCGGGGAGCTGTTTTTT	CASSDSATGTGTGELFF
TRBV6-5	15	TRBJ2-7	-	-	TGTGCCAGCAGTTACTCCTCGGGACTGATCTACGAGCAGTACTTC	CASSYSSGLIYEQYF
TRBV28	15	TRBJ1-2	TRBD1	few	TGTGCCAGCATATATTCTGGGACAGGCTACTATGGCTACACCTTC	CASIYSGTGYYGYTF
TRBV27	14	TRBJ2-1	TRBD1	-	TGTGCCAGCCAGACAGGGGGTTCCTACAATGAGCAGTTCTTC	CASQTGGSYNEQFF
TRBV7-2	15	TRBJ2-5	TRBD2	-	TGTGCCAGTCTCAGGGGGACTAGCTTATCGGAGACCCAGTACTTC	CASLRGTSLSETQYF
TRBV6-6	14	TRBJ1-1	-	-	TGTGCCAGCAGTTACTTAGGGGAGAACACTGAAGCTTTCTTT	CASSYLGENTEAFF
TRBV7-9	15	TRBJ2-1	TRBD2	-	TGTGCCAGCAGCTTAGAAGCGGGGGGGCCATTTGAGCAGTTCTTC	CASSLEAGGPFEQFF
TRBV7-9	17	TRBJ1-4	-	-	TGTGCCAGCAGCTCTGGGAAAGACGGTCTAACTAATGAAAAACTGTTTTTT	CASSSGKDGLTNEKLFF
TRBV2	13	TRBJ1-1	-	-	TGTGCCAGCAGGGAGGGGCGAGGAACTGAAGCTTTCTTT	CASREGRGTEAFF
TRBV9	14	TRBJ2-2	TRBD1	-	TGTGCCAGCAGCGCGGGACAGCTCACCGGGGAGCTGTTTTTT	CASSAGQLTGELFF
TRBV7-9	16	TRBJ1-1	-	-	TGTGCCAGCAGCCCAGAAAGGGAGTTCATGAACACTGAAGCTTTCTTT	CASSPEREFMNTEAFF
TRBV5-6	16	TRBJ1-5	-	once	TGTGCCAGCAGCTTGGGGGGAATCTTCGGAGAGCAGCCCCAGCATTTT	CASSLGGIFGEQPQHF
TRBV21-1	14	TRBJ1-5	-	few	TGTGCCAGCAGCCCGCCGACAGGGAGTGAGCCCCAGCATTTT	CASSPPTGSEPQHF
TRBV21-1	11	TRBJ2-5	-	-	TGTGCCAGCAGCCGATCGGAGACCCAGTACTTC	CASSRSETQYF
TRBV5-5	16	TRBJ2-7	TRBD2	-	TGTGCCAGCAGCCCGAAGTCCGGGACTAGACTCTACGAGCAGTACTTC	CASSPKSGTRLYEQYF
TRBV2	14	TRBJ2-1	-	once	TGTGCCAGCAAGCCAGGGAGTATTGGCAATGAGCAGTTCTTC	CASKPGSIGNEQFF
TRBV4-2	13	TRBJ2-6	-	-	TGTGCCAGCAACCCAGGGGGGGCCAACGTCCTGACTTTC	CASNPGGANVLTF
TRBV30	13	TRBJ1-5	-	-	TGTGCCTGGAGTGACGGGGTGAATCAGCCCCAGCATTTT	CAWSDGVNQPQHF
TRBV4-2	14	TRBJ2-3	-	-	TGTGCCAGCAGCGACTTTGGTAGCACAGATACGCAGTATTTT	CASSDFGSTDTQYF
TRBV28	15	TRBJ1-5	-	once	TGTGCCAGCCGGGGGGAAACCGATAGCAATCAGCCCCAGCATTTT	CASRGETDSNQPQHF